The 10 T cell receptor beta chains below were found in one sample sequenced in a study of CD8+CD57+ T cells in acquired aplastic anemia. Genomic DNA, the template, was used for profiling of the TCR beta VDJ and CDR3. Via MiXCR, TCRdb re-called the reads, giving one row per CDR3 protein. The table lists 200,000 to 250,000 distinct CDR3 sequences, under 55% of them singletons. Selection for sequencing was limited to patients who had shown CD8+CD57+ cell expansion by flow cytometry. The sample consisted of sorted CD4+, CD8+, or CD8+CD57+ T cells (not recorded which) from PBMCs. These receptor sequences come from a human donor with aplastic anemia.

The genes are TRBV9 and TRBJ1-5; TRBD1 might be the D (5 bases). Trimming shortened V by 0 bases and J by 3 bases, and 10 bases separated the two germline ends. The CDR3 consists of 15 residues. From germline, CDR1 is SGDLS and CDR2 YYNGEE. The CDR3, as DNA: TGTGCCAGCAGCGTAGTAGGACACTACAATCAGCCCCAGCATTTT. Amino acids: CASSVVGHYNQPQHF. Together with reference TRBV9 and TRBJ1-5, the CDR3 gives the full variable domain: DSGVTQTPKHLITATGQRVTLRCSPRSGDLSVYWYQQSLDQGLQFLIQYYNGEERAKGNILERFSAQQFPDLHSELNLSSLELGDSALYFCASSVVGHYNQPQHFGDGTRLSIL.

The rearrangement joins TRBV12-3 or TRBV12-4 to TRBJ2-3; 12 nucleotides line up with TRBD2. V dropped 7 bases and J dropped 2; count of bases not matched to a gene: 7. CDR3 length: 16 amino acids. CDR3 sequence reads: CASTLRTSGTTDTQYF. The CDR3 DNA reads TGTGCCAGCACCCTACGGACTAGCGGGACCACAGATACGCAGTATTTT.

This chain joins TRBV29-1 and TRBJ1-2; D unresolved. The CDR3 covers 12 residues. The germline V gene encodes CDR1 SQVTM and CDR2 ANQGSEA. Between the trimmed V and J ends, which lost 4 bases and 3 bases, there was a span of 9 bases. The CDR3 sequence is CSVGQRDYGYTF. As DNA, the CDR3 is TGCAGCGTTGGGCAGAGGGACTATGGCTACACCTTC.

This clonotype came up many times. The chain employs TRBV20-1 and TRBJ2-1; 8 bases line up with TRBD2. The germline gives CDR1 DFQATT, CDR2 SNEGSKA (reference sequence). CDR3 length: 17 amino acids. V trimming: 3 bases; J trimming: 2 bases; junction bases outside the gene matches: 12. CDR3: CSASTGGNLPTYNEQFF. CDR3 nucleotide sequence: TGCAGTGCTAGTACGGGGGGGAACTTGCCTACCTACAATGAGCAGTTCTTC.

This rearrangement joins TRBV19 to TRBJ2-1; 9 bases line up with TRBD1. CDR1 is LNHDA, CDR2 SQIVND, per germline (reference sequence). The CDR3 runs to 14 residues. V lost 1 base and J lost 6; bases outside the gene matches: 1. DNA for the CDR3: TGTGCCAGTAGTATAGGGACAGGGGCCAATGAGCAGTTCTTC. This sequence encodes CASSIGTGANEQFF. Drawing the rest from reference TRBV19 and TRBJ2-1, the complete variable domain is DGGITQSPKYLFRKEGQNVTLSCEQNLNHDAMYWYRQDPGQGLRLIYYSQIVNDFQKGDIAEGYSVSREKKESFPLTVTSAQKNPTAFYLCASSIGTGANEQFFGPGTRLTVL.

This clonotype came up a few times. This chain joins TRBV10-3 and TRBJ2-7; 7 bases are a match to TRBD1. The trim removed 2 bases at V and 6 bases at J, leaving 4 bases unmatched. Germline CDR1 ENHRY, CDR2 SYGVKD. CDR3 length: 13 amino acids. The CDR3 nucleotides read TGTGCCATCAGTGAGCGACAGGGCGGCGAGCAGTACTTC. It codes for CAISERQGGEQYF.

The gene calls are TRBV6-1 and TRBJ2-1; 8 nucleotides match TRBD2. V trimming: 5 bases; J trimming: 6 bases; junction bases outside the gene matches: 15. CDR1 is MNHNS and CDR2 is SASEGT in the germline V gene. The CDR3 sequence is 17 residues long. CDR3 nucleotide sequence: TGTGCCAGCAGTTACGGCGGGACTAGATTCCGTAGCAATGAGCAGTTCTTC. It yields the protein CASSYGGTRFRSNEQFF.

As to this clonotype: The germline gene is not matched at one end of the junction; a read error may be the cause. The gene calls are TRBV2 and TRBJ2-7; no clear D. In germline, CDR1 is SNHLY, CDR2 FYNNEI. The CDR3 is 13 amino acids. This CDR3 is CAISDSAPYEQYF. In DNA, the CDR3 is TGTGCCATCAGTGACTCCGCGCCTTACGAGCAGTACTTC.

The rearrangement uses TRBV15 and TRBJ2-7; a possible D gene is TRBD1 (5 bases). CDR3 length: 14 residues. V shed 1 base and J shed 2 bases, with 9 bases lying between them. Germline V gene data show CDR1 as LNHNV and CDR2 as YYDKDF (reference sequence). The DNA of the CDR3 is TGTGCCACCAGCAGAGGCGACAGTACCTACGAGCAGTACTTC. This encodes CATSRGDSTYEQYF. Filled out from reference TRBV15 and TRBJ2-7, the complete variable domain reads DAMVIQNPRYQVTQFGKPVTLSCSQTLNHNVMYWYQQKSSQAPKLLFHYYDKDFNNEADTPDNFQSRRPNTSFCFLDIRSPGLGDTAMYLCATSRGDSTYEQYFGPGTRLTVT.

This clonotype was counted ten times or more. The gene calls are TRBV7-8 and TRBJ2-7, with TRBD1 identical over 10 bases. Germline lookup yields CDR1 SGHVS and CDR2 FQNEAQ. V gave up 0 bases and J gave up 2 bases; unmatched junction bases: 1. This CDR3 region has 15 residues. In DNA, the CDR3 is TGTGCCAGCAGCTTAGCGGGGACAGGGGCCTACGAGCAGTACTTC. Its protein product is CASSLAGTGAYEQYF.